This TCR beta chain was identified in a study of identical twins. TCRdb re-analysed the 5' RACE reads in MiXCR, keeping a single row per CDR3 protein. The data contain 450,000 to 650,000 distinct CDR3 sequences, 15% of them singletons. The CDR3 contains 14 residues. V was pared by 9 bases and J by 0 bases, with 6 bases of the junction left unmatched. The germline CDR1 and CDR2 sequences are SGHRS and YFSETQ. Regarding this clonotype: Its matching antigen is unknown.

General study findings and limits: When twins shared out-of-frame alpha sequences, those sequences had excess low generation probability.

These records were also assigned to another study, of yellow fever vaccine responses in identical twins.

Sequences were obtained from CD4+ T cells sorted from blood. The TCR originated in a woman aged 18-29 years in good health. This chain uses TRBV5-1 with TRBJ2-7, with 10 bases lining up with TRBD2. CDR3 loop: CANPGLADSYEQYF. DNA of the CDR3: TGCGCCAACCCTGGACTAGCGGACTCCTACGAGCAGTACTTC.